Below, one TCR beta chain is given with its context. Using immunoSEQ multiplex PCR, the repertoire was profiled, and TCRdb retains in-frame clones only, with some absent. The sample lists some 15,000 clones, 90% to 95% seen once, with around 3.7% in the top ten. The data belong to a study of T cell repertoires in ileal Crohn's disease. Input material: ileal tissue. The source is an adult with Crohn's disease.

CDR3 sequence reads: CASRTSGTGNTGELFF. The CDR3 DNA is TGTGCCAGTAGGACCTCCGGGACAGGGAACACCGGGGAGCTGTTTTTT. The genes are TRBV19 and TRBJ2-2; 8 bases agree with TRBD1. Germline V gene data show CDR1 as LNHDA and CDR2 as SQIVND (reference sequence). V was pared by 6 bases and J by 1 base, with 7 bases of the junction left unmatched. The CDR3 extends over 16 amino acids.